The 28 T cell receptor beta chains below were found in one sample sequenced in a study of shared clonotypes between healthy human individuals. The assay was immunoSEQ multiplex PCR, and TCRdb's table has in-frame clones only and misses some. The repertoire holds about 670,000 clones, roughly 78% seen once, with under 2% in the top ten. Source material: memory CD4+ T cells sorted from blood. The subset was: CD45RA-negative fraction. The receptor set was obtained from a woman aged 25 to 39 in good health.

The genes are TRBV29-1 and TRBJ1-3, with 9 bases that match TRBD1. CDR1 and CDR2 from the germline V gene are SQVTM and ANQGSEA. The junction had 7 bases not matched to a gene; V was cut back by 6 bases and J by 1 base. The CDR3 is 15 residues long. CDR3 sequence reads: CSVSRDRASGNTIYF. The CDR3 coding sequence is TGCAGCGTGTCCCGGGACAGGGCATCTGGAAACACCATATATTTT.

The chain is built from TRBV7-2 and TRBJ1-4; D ambiguous. V was shortened by 5 bases and J by 0 bases, with 19 bases between the two germline ends. The CDR3 extends over 18 amino acids. Per germline, CDR1 SGHTA and CDR2 FQGNSA. CDR3 amino acids: CASSRQVGVYATNEKLFF. CDR3 nucleotides: TGTGCCAGCAGCCGCCAAGTTGGGGTCTATGCAACTAATGAAAAACTGTTTTTT.

The chain employs TRBV28 and TRBJ1-1; D uncertain. V was shortened by 6 bases and J by 0 bases, with 5 bases between the two germline ends. The CDR3 contains 12 residues. The germline V gene has CDR1 MDHEN and CDR2 SYDVKM. In DNA, the CDR3 is TGTGCCAGCAGGGACTTGAACACTGAAGCTTTCTTT. Amino acid sequence: CASRDLNTEAFF.

The chain combines TRBV6-1 with TRBJ2-5; unclear D gene. CDR3 length: 17 amino acids. Germline V gives CDR1 MNHNS, CDR2 SASEGT. The V gene lost 1 base and the J gene lost 4 bases, with 19 bases spanning the gap. CDR3 loop: CASSEEGHRSYGETQYF. CDR3 in DNA: TGTGCCAGCAGTGAAGAGGGCCACCGGTCATACGGAGAGACCCAGTACTTC.

This clone appeared once. The chain uses TRBV4-2 and TRBJ2-7; weak D call: TRBD2 (5 bases). Trimming pared 4 bases from V and 3 bases from J, leaving 16 bases between. The germline gives CDR1 LGHNA, CDR2 YNFKEQ. This CDR3 has 15 amino acids. This CDR3 is CASSPDEGSGYEQYF. CDR3 nucleotides: TGTGCCAGCAGCCCCGATGAGGGTTCTGGCTACGAGCAGTACTTC.

The chain joins TRBV30 to TRBJ1-3; TRBD1 might be the D (6 bases). The germline V gene has CDR1 GTSNPN and CDR2 SVGIG (reference sequence). This CDR3 is built from 16 residues. Between the trimmed V and J ends, which lost 4 bases and 5 bases, there was a span of 21 bases. The CDR3 here is CAWKETGATERNTIYF. The CDR3 DNA sequence: TGTGCCTGGAAGGAGACAGGCGCCACGGAAAGAAACACCATATATTTT. Filled out from reference TRBV30 and TRBJ1-3, the complete variable domain reads SQTIHQWPATLVQPVGSPLSLECTVEGTSNPNLYWYRQAAGRGLQLLFYSVGIGQISSEVPQNLSASRPQDRQFILSSKKLLLSDSGFYLCAWKETGATERNTIYFGEGSWLTVV.

The V call is TRBV27, the J call TRBJ1-4, with D maybe TRBD1 (5 bases). V lost 3 bases to trimming and J lost 5 bases, with 10 bases between them. The CDR3 covers 14 residues. The germline V gene encodes CDR1 MNHEY and CDR2 SMNVEV (reference sequence). CDR3 region: CASSFQGFNEKLFF. CDR3 DNA: TGTGCCAGCAGTTTTCAGGGCTTCAATGAAAAACTGTTTTTT.

This clone was counted ten times or more. The chain joins TRBV4-1 to TRBJ2-2, with 7 bases matching TRBD2. V gave up 0 bases and J gave up 5 bases; unmatched junction bases: 6. The germline CDR1 and CDR2 sequences are MGHRA and YSYEKL. This CDR3 is built from 16 residues. This CDR3 reads CASSQEKGLTTGELFF. The CDR3 coding sequence is TGCGCCAGCAGCCAAGAGAAGGGACTAACGACCGGGGAGCTGTTTTTT.

The chain joins TRBV2 to TRBJ2-7; tentative D call: TRBD1 (6 bases). This CDR3 contains 14 residues. The V gene lost 2 bases and the J gene lost 1 base, with 9 bases spanning the gap. The germline CDR1 and CDR2 sequences are SNHLY and FYNNEI. The CDR3 DNA reads as TGTGCCAGCAGTGAATGGGGGCTTTCCTACGAGCAGTACTTC. This gives the protein CASSEWGLSYEQYF.

V and J are TRBV5-4 and TRBJ2-7; possible D gene TRBD2, 6 bases. CDR3 length: 13 residues. The ends were cut back, 4 bases at V and 7 bases at J, with 15 bases in the middle. Germline CDR1 and CDR2: SGHNT and YYREEE (reference sequence). The CDR3 region is CASSTGLEGEQYF. The CDR3 DNA is TGTGCCAGCAGCACGGGACTTGAAGGGGAGCAGTACTTC.

V and J are TRBV21-1 and TRBJ1-5. TRBV21-1 is a pseudogene. The CDR3 is made up of 14 amino acids. The CDR3 spells CASSKVAAIQPQHF. CDR3 bases: TGTGCCAGCAGCAAAGTGGCGGCAATTCAGCCCCAGCATTTT.

The chain uses TRBV28 and TRBJ2-5; perhaps D is TRBD1 or TRBD2 (5 bases each). The CDR3 extends over 14 amino acids. V was trimmed by 3 bases and J by 11 bases, leaving 19 bases between them. The germline CDR1 and CDR2 sequences are MDHEN and SYDVKM. CDR3 nucleotides: TGTGCCAGCAGTTTGGGGACGGACTGGGGTGAGCAGTACTTC. Translation gives CASSLGTDWGEQYF.

J is TRBJ2-5 and V is TRBV30; the match to TRBD1 covers 8 bases. The CDR3 loop spans 14 amino acids. Looked up from germline, CDR1 is GTSNPN and CDR2 is SVGIG (reference sequence). V trimming: 0 bases; J trimming: 3 bases; junction bases outside the gene matches: 3. CDR3: CAWSVQGAKETQYF. The CDR3 coding sequence is TGTGCCTGGAGTGTGCAGGGGGCGAAAGAGACCCAGTACTTC.

This clone was detected ten times or more. This rearrangement joins TRBV7-6 to TRBJ2-5, with TRBD2 matching 8 bases. Germline-derived CDR1 and CDR2 are SGHVS and FNYEAQ. The length of the CDR3 is 16 residues. V gave up 4 bases and J gave up 4 bases; unmatched junction bases: 11. CDR3: CASSSRGGAPAETQYF. CDR3 in DNA: TGTGCCAGCAGCTCACGGGGGGGGGCCCCTGCAGAGACCCAGTACTTC.

The chain uses TRBV9 and TRBJ2-3, with 7 bases aligning to TRBD2. Germline V gene sequence: CDR1 SGDLS, CDR2 YYNGEE. This CDR3 has 18 residues. J gave up 0 bases and V 0 bases, and 10 bases lay outside the gene matches. The CDR3 nucleotides read TGTGCCAGCAGCGTAGGGGCTAGCGGAATGCATAGCACAGATACGCAGTATTTT. Amino acid sequence: CASSVGASGMHSTDTQYF.

The chain recombines TRBV7-2 with TRBJ2-1; 13 bases line up with TRBD2. Germline V lookup: CDR1 SGHTA, CDR2 FQGNSA. J lost 8 bases, V lost 4 bases, and 8 bases had no gene match. CDR3 length: 16 residues. The chain's CDR3 is CASSSWTSGRVDEQFF. The DNA of the CDR3 is TGTGCCAGCAGCTCGTGGACTAGCGGGAGAGTCGATGAGCAGTTCTTC.

V and J are TRBV9 and TRBJ2-4, with 14 bases lining up with TRBD2. CDR1 is SGDLS and CDR2 is YYNGEE in the germline V gene. The CDR3 covers 18 residues. V was clipped by 0 bases and J by 1 base; unmatched bases: 3. The CDR3 region is CASSVGGLAGVAKNIQYF. In DNA form, the CDR3 reads TGTGCCAGCAGCGTAGGGGGACTAGCGGGAGTTGCCAAAAACATTCAGTACTTC. Variable domain in full (rest from reference TRBV9 and TRBJ2-4): DSGVTQTPKHLITATGQRVTLRCSPRSGDLSVYWYQQSLDQGLQFLIQYYNGEERAKGNILERFSAQQFPDLHSELNLSSLELGDSALYFCASSVGGLAGVAKNIQYFGAGTRLSVL.

The V call is TRBV9, the J call TRBJ2-3; TRBD2 matches 7 bases. J lost 1 base, V lost 2 bases, and 10 bases had no gene match. This CDR3 comprises 17 residues. CDR1 is SGDLS and CDR2 is YYNGEE in the germline V gene. CDR3 protein: CASSVVPGRAGTDTQYF. The DNA for the CDR3 is TGTGCCAGCAGCGTCGTTCCGGGGAGGGCCGGCACAGATACGCAGTATTTT.

This chain links TRBV13 with TRBJ2-3; 9 positions match TRBD2. Per germline, CDR1 PRHDT and CDR2 FYEKMQ (reference sequence). This CDR3 is 15 amino acids long. V lost 2 bases, J lost 4 bases, and 4 bases stayed unmatched. The DNA for the CDR3 is TGTGCCAGCAGCTTATTAGCGGGAGATGCAGATACGCAGTATTTT. Translation gives CASSLLAGDADTQYF. Drawing the rest from reference TRBV13 and TRBJ2-3, the complete variable domain is AAGVIQSPRHLIKEKRETATLKCYPIPRHDTVYWYQQGPGQDPQFLISFYEKMQSDKGSIPDRFSAQQFSDYHSELNMSSLELGDSALYFCASSLLAGDADTQYFGPGTRLTVL.

This clone was seen a handful of times. The rearrangement joins TRBV5-1 to TRBJ2-2, with D possibly being TRBD2 (6 bases). This CDR3 contains 13 residues. CDR1 and CDR2 from the germline V gene are SGHRS and YFSETQ. The germline V and J ends were trimmed by 4 bases and 7 bases, with 11 bases remaining between them. The CDR3 nucleotides are TGCGCCAGCAGCAGGGACTGGGGCGGGGAGCTGTTTTTT. Translation gives CASSRDWGGELFF.

This chain links TRBV4-1 with TRBJ2-3; D not certain. V lost 0 bases, J lost 7 bases, and 5 bases lay in between. The CDR3 covers 12 residues. Germline loops: CDR1 MGHRA, CDR2 YSYEKL. The CDR3 sequence: CASSQERHTQYF. As DNA, the CDR3 is TGCGCCAGCAGCCAAGAGCGGCATACGCAGTATTTT.

The genes are TRBV7-8 and TRBJ2-1, with D unresolved. The CDR3 extends over 15 amino acids. The germline V gene has CDR1 SGHVS and CDR2 FQNEAQ. Trimming pared 5 bases from V and 0 bases from J, leaving 11 bases between. The CDR3 here is CASSHRGASYNEQFF. DNA for the CDR3: TGTGCCAGCAGCCACCGCGGAGCCTCCTACAATGAGCAGTTCTTC. Together with reference TRBV7-8 and TRBJ2-1, the CDR3 gives the full variable domain: GAGVSQSPRYKVAKRGQDVALRCDPISGHVSLFWYQQALGQGPEFLTYFQNEAQLDKSGLPSDRFFAERPEGSVSTLKIQRTQQEDSAVYLCASSHRGASYNEQFFGPGTRLTVL.

This clone was counted between two and nine times. The chain employs TRBV6-5 and TRBJ1-1; possible D gene TRBD1, 6 bases. The CDR3 has 13 amino acids. Trimming took 11 bases from V and 0 from J, leaving 13 bases between them. CDR1 and CDR2 from the germline V gene are MNHEY and SVGAGI. The CDR3 protein is CAVTRDMNTEAFF. The DNA of the CDR3 is TGTGCCGTCACCAGGGACATGAACACTGAAGCTTTCTTT.

J is TRBJ2-2 and V is TRBV5-1, with TRBD2 as a possible D gene (6 bases). The CDR3 length is 16 residues. Trimming removed 1 base from V and 3 bases from J, with 13 bases in between. Germline CDR1 and CDR2: SGHRS and YFSETQ. CDR3 nucleotide sequence: TGCGCCAGCAGCTTGACGGGGGAGTCATACACCGGGGAGCTGTTTTTT. This sequence encodes CASSLTGESYTGELFF.

The gene calls are TRBV10-3 and TRBJ1-5, with D unresolved. The germline V gene encodes CDR1 ENHRY and CDR2 SYGVKD. Trimming stripped 0 bases from V and 6 bases from J, with 12 bases between. This CDR3 region has 15 residues. In DNA, the CDR3 is TGTGCCATCAGTGAGTCGGCGATAATGAGTCAGCCCCAGCATTTT. Translated: CAISESAIMSQPQHF.

V and J are TRBV4-1 and TRBJ2-1; a weak D match, TRBD1 (5 bases). CDR3 length equals 17 residues. CDR1 and CDR2 from the germline V gene are MGHRA and YSYEKL. Trimming pared 3 bases from V and 3 bases from J, leaving 18 bases between. CDR3 nucleotides: TGCGCCAGCAGCCAGGCCCCGTGGAAGGGGATCTACAATGAGCAGTTCTTC. Residues: CASSQAPWKGIYNEQFF.

This clone has more than one count but fewer than ten. The sample carries other DNA sequences with the same CDR3. This chain uses TRBV27 with TRBJ2-1; no clear D gene. The V gene's germline CDR1 is MNHEY and CDR2 SMNVEV (reference sequence). Trimming stripped 8 bases from V and 1 base from J, with 9 bases between. The CDR3 covers 13 residues. The CDR3 sequence is CASGSGSYNEQFF. For the CDR3, the DNA is TGTGCCAGCGGTAGTGGGTCCTACAATGAGCAGTTCTTC.

This clone was seen a few times. The gene calls are TRBV5-1 and TRBJ2-2, with D possibly matching TRBD1 (5 bases). This CDR3 is built from 14 residues. V lost 2 bases and J lost 2, with 7 bases in between. Germline V gene lookup returns CDR1 SGHRS and CDR2 YFSETQ. The chain's CDR3 is CASSFDSNTGELFF. The CDR3 bases are TGCGCCAGCAGCTTCGACAGTAACACCGGGGAGCTGTTTTTT. Based on the CDR3 plus reference TRBV5-1 and TRBJ2-2, the full variable domain is KAGVTQTPRYLIKTRGQQVTLSCSPISGHRSVSWYQQTPGQGLQFLFEYFSETQRNKGNFPGRFSGRQFSNSRSEMNVSTLELGDSALYLCASSFDSNTGELFFGEGSRLTVL.